A selection of T cell receptor beta chains follows, all from one sample in a study of human T cells and chemical hapten exposure. Using its own MiXCR run on the RACE reads, TCRdb lists one record per CDR3 protein. The repertoire holds around 110,000 distinct CDR3 sequences, with roughly 10% as singletons. The source was whole blood, collected in connection with sensitization to the hapten diphenylcyclopropenone (DPC). These receptors all stem from a woman between 45 and 65 years old with alopecia areata. Some clones in this sample may be carry-over from other donors' samples. CDR3s include the opening cysteine and the closing phenylalanine or tryptophan. A D gene is named only where the DNA matches it firmly. Clone sizes are given selectively: once, few, many, or a class where the clone is expanded.

size | D | J | length | V | DNA | CDR3
few | - | TRBJ2-3 | 15 | TRBV5-1 | TGCGCCAGCGCCGTACAGGGAGGCGGCACAGATACGCAGTATTTT | CASAVQGGGTDTQYF
few | - | TRBJ1-5 | 12 | TRBV29-1 | TGCAGCGTTGGGGCATTCGGGCAGCCCCAGCATTTT | CSVGAFGQPQHF
many | - | TRBJ1-1 | 17 | TRBV5-1 | TGCGCCAGCAGCCTGGGACTCCTCGAAGGGGTGAACACTGAAGCTTTCTTT | CASSLGLLEGVNTEAFF
- | TRBD1 | TRBJ1-1 | 14 | TRBV12-3/TRBV12-4 | TGTGCCAGCAGTCCCCAGACAGGGAGGGCTGAAGCTTTCTTT | CASSPQTGRAEAFF
few | - | TRBJ2-1 | 13 | TRBV30 | TGTGCCTGGAGTGGCCTGTCTCACGCTGAGCAGTTCTTC | CAWSGLSHAEQFF
few | TRBD1 | TRBJ1-4 | 13 | TRBV20-1 | TGCAGTGCTCCCCGAGACAGGGACGAAAAACTGTTTTTT | CSAPRDRDEKLFF
many | - | TRBJ1-1 | 13 | TRBV6-1 | TGTGCCAGCAGTGAAGCGTTGGGCACTGAAGCTTTCTTT | CASSEALGTEAFF
- | TRBD1 | TRBJ1-5 | 16 | TRBV6-4 | TGTGCCAGCCGTATCACAGGGGGCGTAGTGGGTCAGCCCCAGCATTTT | CASRITGGVVGQPQHF
few | TRBD1 | TRBJ2-3 | 18 | TRBV28 | TGTGCCAGCAGTCCCCCCGCACCCGGGACAGGAGTGTCAGATACGCAGTATTTT | CASSPPAPGTGVSDTQYF
many | - | TRBJ2-1 | 15 | TRBV24-1 | TGTGCCACCAGTGATTCGTGGGACCCGGGCGATGAGCAGTTCTTC | CATSDSWDPGDEQFF
few | - | TRBJ1-6 | 17 | TRBV6-5 | TGTGCCAGCAGTTTTGCGGTGGATAGCTCCTATAATTCACCCCTCCACTTT | CASSFAVDSSYNSPLHF
- | - | TRBJ2-5 | 13 | TRBV14 | TGTGCCAGCAGCCACCCCGGCGGCGAGACCCAGTACTTC | CASSHPGGETQYF
- | TRBD1 | TRBJ2-1 | 15 | TRBV7-9 | TGTGCCAGCACCCCGGGACAGGGGTCCCACAATGAGCAGTTCTTC | CASTPGQGSHNEQFF
few | - | TRBJ2-3 | 15 | TRBV7-6 | TGTGCCAGCAGCTCCCTAGCAGGGCCGCTTGATACGCAGTATTTT | CASSSLAGPLDTQYF